The clone carrying this TCR beta chain has only a few counts. This sample is part of a study of T-cell reconstitution after alpha-beta-depleted transplantation in children. It was with unique molecular identifiers that the TCRbeta library was prepared. TCRdb independently ran MiXCR on the PCR reads; one entry per CDR3 protein. This table holds around 680,000 distinct CDR3 sequences, about 15% found once. V was clipped by 9 bases and J by 8 bases; unmatched bases: 18. The CDR3 is 15 residues long. Germline V gene data show CDR1 as SEHNR and CDR2 as FQNEAQ (reference sequence). The material sequenced was PBMCs from the stem cell graft donor, taken from the stem cell graft. V is TRBV7-9 and J is TRBJ1-1; 7 bases map to TRBD1. The clonotype originates from a human donor who donated a stem cell graft to a child with acute myeloid leukemia. In nucleotides, the CDR3 is TGTGCCAGTTCAACAGGGGCCGCCGTCCTTGTAGAAGCTTTCTTT. Amino acid sequence: CASSTGAAVLVEAFF.